This TCR beta chain derives from a study of blood T cells in healthy people across ages. From germline, CDR1 is SGHRS and CDR2 YFSETQ. There are 13 residues in the CDR3. V dropped 0 bases and J dropped 10 bases, with 11 bases sitting between them. Alongside a J-beta primer mix, a sample-barcoded 5' primer served in a second PCR lasting about 7 to 12 cycles. One entry per CDR3 protein, called by TCRdb with MiXCR from the 5' RACE reads. Among 700,000 to 900,000 distinct CDR3 sequences listed, less than 70% were seen once. The sample taken for sequencing was blood. The clonotype was recovered from an elderly man in good health. J is TRBJ2-1 and V is TRBV5-1; the D is unclear. CDR3 sequence: CASSLGLVPEQFF. The DNA for the CDR3 is TGCGCCAGCAGCTTGGGCCTCGTCCCCGAGCAGTTCTTC.